This TCR beta chain was sequenced for a study of CD8 T cells in ankylosing spondylitis. The study's findings and limits: Significantly higher representation of disease-linked clones was reported for matched ankylosing spondylitis synovial fluid. Characteristic of ankylosing spondylitis blood, it appeared, was a TCR beta motif comprising about eight highly homologous variants. Previous work reported some of these motif variants in the synovial fluid and blood of reactive arthritis.

This clonotype was observed at least ten times. Its antigen remains unknown. CDR3 length: 15 residues. The germline V gene encodes CDR1 SQVTM and CDR2 ANQGSEA. Trimming left V 2 bases short and J 6 bases short, with 18 bases between. The TCR beta libraries were generated through quantitative 5'-RACE incorporating molecular barcodes. One entry per CDR3 protein, called by TCRdb with MiXCR from the 5' RACE reads. The sample holds 800,000 to 900,000 distinct CDR3 sequences, approximately 10% seen once. This TCR came from a male donor with ankylosing spondylitis. The sample comprised blood, either unsorted or a sorted T cell fraction (not recorded which). The gene calls are TRBV29-1 and TRBJ2-3; D gene ambiguous. The CDR3 DNA follows: TGCAGCGTTGAAAGGGCCCCCGGTGAAGGGGATACGCAGTATTTT. Encoded protein: CSVERAPGEGDTQYF.